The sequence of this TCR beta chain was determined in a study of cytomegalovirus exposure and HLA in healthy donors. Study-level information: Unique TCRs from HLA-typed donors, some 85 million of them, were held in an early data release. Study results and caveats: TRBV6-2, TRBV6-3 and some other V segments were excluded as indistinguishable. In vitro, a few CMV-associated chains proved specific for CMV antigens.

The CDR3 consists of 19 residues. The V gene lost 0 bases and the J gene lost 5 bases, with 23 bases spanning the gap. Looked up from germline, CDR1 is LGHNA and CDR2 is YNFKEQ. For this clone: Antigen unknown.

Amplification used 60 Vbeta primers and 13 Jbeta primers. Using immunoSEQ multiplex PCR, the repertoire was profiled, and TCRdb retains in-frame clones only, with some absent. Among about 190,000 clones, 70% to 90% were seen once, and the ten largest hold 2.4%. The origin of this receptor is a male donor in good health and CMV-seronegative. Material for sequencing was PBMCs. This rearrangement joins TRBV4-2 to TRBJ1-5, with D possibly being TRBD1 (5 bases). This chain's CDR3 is CASSQDYGGLTRSDQPQHF. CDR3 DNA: TGTGCCAGCAGCCAAGATTACGGGGGACTCACTCGATCTGATCAGCCCCAGCATTTT.